This T cell receptor (beta chain) was sequenced during a study of blood T cell repertoires in COVID-19. Study context: The samples span acute and convalescent COVID-19 from the United States, Italy and Spain. Sources were T cells, B-cell-depleted T cells, or PBMCs; the material itself was cDNA or gDNA.

Per the original methods: Estimation of nucleated cell counts relied on the amplification of reference gene primers. Measured with immunoSEQ multiplex PCR; TCRdb has only the in-frame clones, and not every one. V and J calls and clone size are copied from that table; D and trimming were computed from the DNA. The sample carries around 6,000 clones, roughly four fifths recorded once. V lost 5 bases, J lost 1 base, and 11 bases lay in between. This CDR3 spans 14 amino acids. Germline loops: CDR1 SGHVS, CDR2 FQNEAQ. The sequenced sample consisted of peripheral blood. The chain couples TRBV7-8 to TRBJ1-1; D remains ambiguous. This receptor was obtained from a man between 60 and 75 years old with acute or convalescent COVID-19. CDR3 sequence reads: CASSPPEGNTEAFF. CDR3 bases: TGTGCCAGCAGCCCACCGGAGGGGAACACTGAAGCTTTCTTT.